A selection of T cell receptor beta chains follows, all from one sample in a study of cytomegalovirus exposure and HLA in healthy donors. TCRdb's copy holds only in-frame clones and misses some; the assay was immunoSEQ multiplex PCR. Among 84,000 or so clones, around 62% were seen once, and the ten largest hold around 5.5%. Sequencing input: PBMCs. The receptors shown here come from a woman younger than 45 in good health and CMV-seropositive. Both conserved end residues are part of each CDR3. Each record gives: J gene, clone size, D gene, V gene, CDR3 DNA, CDR3 protein. D genes are given only for firm matches. Clone size is stated in some rows and not others, as once, few, many or a class when expanded.

TRBJ1-1,NA,TRBD1,TRBV5-4,TGTGCCAGCAGACTGAGGGACAGCCCCGAAGCTTTCTTT,CASRLRDSPEAFF
TRBJ2-3,NA,TRBD2,TRBV5-1,TGCGCCAGCAGCCCGGTCACGAGCGGGGCAGATACGCAGTATTTT,CASSPVTSGADTQYF
TRBJ2-7,NA,NA,TRBV13,TGTGCCAGCAGCACCTACGGCGGAGGGGAATCCTACGAGCAGTACTTC,CASSTYGGGESYEQYF
TRBJ2-6,NA,NA,TRBV5-1,TGCGCCAGCAGCTTGCCCAAACTCTCTGGGGCCAACGTCCTGACTTTC,CASSLPKLSGANVLTF
TRBJ1-3,few,NA,TRBV7-9,TGTGCCAGCAGCCTAGAGTTACAGGGAACTGGAAACACCATATATTTT,CASSLELQGTGNTIYF
TRBJ1-4,NA,NA,TRBV29-1,TGCAGCGTTGATCACGGTCTTACTAATGAAAAACTGTTTTTT,CSVDHGLTNEKLFF
TRBJ1-4,NA,NA,TRBV5-1,TGCGCCAGCAGCTTGGTTAGCCAAAATGAAAAACTGTTTTTT,CASSLVSQNEKLFF
TRBJ2-7,NA,TRBD1,TRBV5-1,TGCGCCAGCAGAAATGGACAGGTTGCCTACGAGCAGTACTTC,CASRNGQVAYEQYF
TRBJ1-6,NA,NA,TRBV7-6,TGTGCCAGCAGCTTAGAAGCAGGGAATAGGTGGCCCCTCCACTTT,CASSLEAGNRWPLHF
TRBJ2-1,NA,NA,TRBV7-8,TGTGCCAGCAGCTTAGTTCTCGGCAGGTTCTCCTACAATGAGCAGTTCTTC,CASSLVLGRFSYNEQFF
TRBJ2-7,NA,NA,TRBV7-4,TGTGCCAGCAGCTTACGTCTCGGGGGCTCCTACGAGCAGTACTTC,CASSLRLGGSYEQYF
TRBJ2-2,once,TRBD1,TRBV6-1,TGTGCCAGCATGGGGACAGGGTTTGGCGGGGAGCTGTTTTTT,CASMGTGFGGELFF
TRBJ2-7,once,NA,TRBV5-1,TGCGCCAGCAGCTTTTCAGGGGGGCTGTCCTACGAGCAGTACTTC,CASSFSGGLSYEQYF
TRBJ1-1,NA,TRBD1,TRBV25-1,TGTGCCAGCAGTGAATTCGGACAGGGTAACACTGAAGCTTTCTTT,CASSEFGQGNTEAFF
TRBJ2-7,few,TRBD1,TRBV28,TGTGCCAGCAGTTTAGGAGGGACAGGGGGCTACGAGCAGTACTTC,CASSLGGTGGYEQYF
TRBJ1-6,once,TRBD1,TRBV28,TGTGCCAGCAGTGAACCGACCGGGACAGGGGGATCACCCCTCCACTTT,CASSEPTGTGGSPLHF
TRBJ2-5,NA,NA,TRBV18,TGTGCCAGCTCCCTGGCGGGACCCAGGGAGACCCAGTACTTC,CASSLAGPRETQYF
TRBJ2-2,NA,NA,TRBV30,TGTGCCTGGTCGAGAGGGCTAACCGGGGAGCTGTTTTTT,CAWSRGLTGELFF
TRBJ1-1,few,NA,TRBV9,TGTGCCAGCAGCGTAGAAGCGGAGAACACTGAAGCTTTCTTT,CASSVEAENTEAFF
TRBJ2-7,NA,TRBD2,TRBV6-1,TGTGCCAGCAGTGCCCGACTAGCGCTCTACGAGCAGTACTTC,CASSARLALYEQYF
TRBJ2-7,NA,TRBD1,TRBV7-3,TGTGCCAGCAGCCCGAAACCCGGACAGGGCGGCTCCTACGAGCAGTACTTC,CASSPKPGQGGSYEQYF
TRBJ2-7,few,NA,TRBV19,TGTGCCAGTAGTATAAAGGCTAGCTACGAGCAGTACTTC,CASSIKASYEQYF
TRBJ1-6,NA,NA,TRBV7-2,TGTGCCAGCAGCTCCGGGACAAGGCAAAATTCACCCCTCCACTTT,CASSSGTRQNSPLHF
TRBJ1-3,NA,TRBD1,TRBV11-2,TGTGCCAGCAGCCTTGGACAGGAGAAAAACACCATATATTTT,CASSLGQEKNTIYF
TRBJ2-2,NA,TRBD2,TRBV7-3,TGTGCCAGCAGCCCCCAGACTAGCGGGGGGGCTTCCACCGGGGAGCTGTTTTTT,CASSPQTSGGASTGELFF
TRBJ1-5,NA,TRBD1,TRBV10-3,TGTGCCATCAGTGAGACGGAACAGGGGGATCAGCCCCAGCATTTT,CAISETEQGDQPQHF
TRBJ2-3,NA,TRBD2,TRBV4-1,TGCGCCAGCAGCACCCTTGCTAGCGGGGGGGATACGCAGTATTTT,CASSTLASGGDTQYF
TRBJ1-2,few,NA,TRBV28,TGTGCCAGCCGCCGGGGGGGCAACTATGGCTACACCTTC,CASRRGGNYGYTF
TRBJ2-1,NA,NA,TRBV6-1,TGTGCCAGCAGTGAAGCTTGGAGGGAAAAACGATCAAATGAGCAGTTCTTC,CASSEAWREKRSNEQFF
TRBJ1-1,NA,TRBD1,TRBV7-6,TGTGCCAGCTCACTACAGGGGATCGGTGAAGCTTTCTTT,CASSLQGIGEAFF
TRBJ1-1,NA,NA,TRBV5-6,TGTGCCAGCAGCTTAACTGGGAACACTGAAGCTTTCTTT,CASSLTGNTEAFF
TRBJ2-3,NA,NA,TRBV29-1,TGCAGCGTTGGGGGGCACAGCACAGATACGCAGTATTTT,CSVGGHSTDTQYF
TRBJ2-7,few,TRBD2,TRBV6-1,TGTGCCAGCAGTGTCACGGGACTAGCGGACGAGCAGTACTTC,CASSVTGLADEQYF
TRBJ1-2,NA,NA,TRBV4-3,TGCGCCAGCAGCCACCTTCCGGGAGCTAACTATGGCTACACCTTC,CASSHLPGANYGYTF
TRBJ1-2,NA,TRBD1,TRBV6-5,TGTGCCAGCAGTTACTCGACAGGGGGCAATGGCTACACCTTC,CASSYSTGGNGYTF
TRBJ2-7,NA,TRBD1,TRBV5-4,TGTGCCAGCAGAACTACGGGACAGGGCTTCCACGAGCAGTACTTC,CASRTTGQGFHEQYF
TRBJ2-2,NA,NA,TRBV23-1,TGCGCCAGCACGTACACCGGGGAGCTGTTTTTT,CASTYTGELFF
TRBJ1-5,few,NA,TRBV5-4,TGTGCCAGCAGCTTGGACACCAATCAGCCCCAGCATTTT,CASSLDTNQPQHF
TRBJ1-4,NA,TRBD1,TRBV5-1,TGCGCCAGCAGCATCACGACAGGGGCAAGAGAAAAACTGTTTTTT,CASSITTGAREKLFF
TRBJ1-1,few,NA,TRBV18,TGTGCCAGCTCACCATTGCGTGGGGCCACTGAAGCTTTCTTT,CASSPLRGATEAFF
TRBJ1-5,few,NA,TRBV6-6,TGTGCCAGCAGTTACTCGATCCAGCAGGCTGGGCAGCCCCAGCATTTT,CASSYSIQQAGQPQHF
TRBJ1-6,few,NA,TRBV6-5,TGTGCCAGCAGTTACTCGACGACAGGCTATAGTTCACCCCTCCACTTT,CASSYSTTGYSSPLHF
TRBJ2-7,once,NA,TRBV10-2,TGCGCCAGCAGTGAAAACAGTAACTACGAGCAGTACTTC,CASSENSNYEQYF